This T cell receptor beta chain was recorded in a study of PD-L1 blockade in urothelial cancer. At the level of the study: Typically, measured as a median, blood samples had about 140,000 T cells.

The ends lost 3 bases at V and 8 bases at J; junction bases unmatched: 6. The CDR3 has 15 residues. In germline, CDR1 is SGDLS, CDR2 YYNGEE. Libraries were prepared by immunoSEQ multiplex PCR; TCRdb keeps only in-frame clonotypes and omits some of them. The table shows around 130,000 clones, with approximately 84% occurring only once. This sample's time point: pretreatment peripheral blood. The origin of this receptor is a man in his fifties or sixties with urothelial cancer. Here the sequenced sample was PBMCs, taken around atezolizumab (anti-PD-L1) treatment. The chain links TRBV9 to TRBJ2-1; TRBD2 agrees at 12 bases. DNA for the CDR3: TGTGCCAGCAGCGAGACTAGCGGGAGTGGCTATGAGCAGTTCTTC. Protein: CASSETSGSGYEQFF.